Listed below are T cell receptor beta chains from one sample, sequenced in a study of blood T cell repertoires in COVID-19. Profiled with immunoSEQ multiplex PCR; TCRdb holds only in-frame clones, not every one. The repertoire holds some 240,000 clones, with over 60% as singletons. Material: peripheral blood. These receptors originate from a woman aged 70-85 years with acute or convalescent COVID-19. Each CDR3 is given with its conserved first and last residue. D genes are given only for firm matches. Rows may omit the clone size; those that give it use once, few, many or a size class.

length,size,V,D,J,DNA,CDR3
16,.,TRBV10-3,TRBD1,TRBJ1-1,TGTGCCATCAGCTTACGACAGACAGGGCAAAACACTGAAGCTTTCTTT,CAISLRQTGQNTEAFF
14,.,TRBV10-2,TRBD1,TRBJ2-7,TGCGCCACCTCTCGGGCAGGGGGTTCCTACGAGCAGTACTTC,CATSRAGGSYEQYF
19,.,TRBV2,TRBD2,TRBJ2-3,TGTGCCAGCAGGGCCCTAGCGGGGGGGCCTCTCGCGGGTTCGGATACGCAGTATTTT,CASRALAGGPLAGSDTQYF
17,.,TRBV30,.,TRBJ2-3,TGTGCCTGGAGTCGCCTCCAAACAGGGACGGGCACAGATACGCAGTATTTT,CAWSRLQTGTGTDTQYF
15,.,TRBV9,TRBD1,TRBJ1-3,TGTGCCAGCAGCGCCCTACAGGGGGCTGGAAACACCATATATTTT,CASSALQGAGNTIYF
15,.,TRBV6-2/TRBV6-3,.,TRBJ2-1,TGTGCCAGCAGCCAGCTCCGTGGCTCCTACAATGAGCAGTTCTTC,CASSQLRGSYNEQFF
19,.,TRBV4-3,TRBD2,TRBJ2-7,TGCGCCAGCAGCCATAGGAATTCGAGCGGGGGGGCATTCCCATGCGAGCAGTACTTC,CASSHRNSSGGAFPCEQYF
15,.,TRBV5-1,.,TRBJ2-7,TGCGCCAGCAGCTTGGGGGACAAGGCGTCCTACGAGCAGTACTTC,CASSLGDKASYEQYF
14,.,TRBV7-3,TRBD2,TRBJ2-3,TGTGCCAGCAGCTTCTCGGGGGGATCAGATACGCAGTATTTT,CASSFSGGSDTQYF
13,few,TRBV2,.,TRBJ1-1,TGTGCCAGCAGATATACAGGGCCCACTGAAGCTTTCTTT,CASRYTGPTEAFF
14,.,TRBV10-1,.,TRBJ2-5,TGCGCCAGCAGTGATTCTTCAGGGTTCGAGACCCAGTACTTC,CASSDSSGFETQYF
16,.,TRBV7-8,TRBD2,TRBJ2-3,TGTGCCAGCAGCTCCTCGCGGGGGGGCCGTGGGGGCACGCAGTATTTT,CASSSSRGGRGGTQYF
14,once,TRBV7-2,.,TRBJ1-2,TGTGCCAGCAGCTATCGGATACGGAGTCATGGCTACACCTTC,CASSYRIRSHGYTF
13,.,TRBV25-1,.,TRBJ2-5,TGTGCCAGCACGACCCGACCCGGGGAGACCCAGTACTTC,CASTTRPGETQYF
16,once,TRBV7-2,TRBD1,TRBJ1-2,TGTGCCAGCAGCTTAAGGGGGGACAGGGGCGGTGGCGGCTACACCTTC,CASSLRGDRGGGGYTF
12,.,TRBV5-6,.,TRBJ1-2,TGTGCCAGCAGCTCGCGGAGGGGCGGCTACACCTTC,CASSSRRGGYTF
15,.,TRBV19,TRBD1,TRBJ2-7,TGTGCCAGTAGTAGGACAGGGGGCGCGGGCTACGAGCAGTACTTC,CASSRTGGAGYEQYF
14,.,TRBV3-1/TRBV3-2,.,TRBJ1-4,TGTGCCAGCAGCCAACGCCAACAAAATGAAAAACTGTTTTTT,CASSQRQQNEKLFF
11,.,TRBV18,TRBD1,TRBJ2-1,TGTGCCAGCTCACCAAACGACAGGGAAATCTTC,CASSPNDREIF
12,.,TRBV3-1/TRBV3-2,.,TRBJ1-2,TGTGCCAGCAGCCAGAGTTTCCGTGGCTACACCTTC,CASSQSFRGYTF
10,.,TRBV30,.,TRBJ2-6,TGTGCTACTAGGGCCAACGTCCTGACTTTC,CATRANVLTF
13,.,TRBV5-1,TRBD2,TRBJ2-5,TGCGCCAGCAGTCCGGGACTACAAGAGACCCAGTACTTC,CASSPGLQETQYF
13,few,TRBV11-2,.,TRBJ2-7,TGTGCCAGCAGCTTAGGACAGTGGAACGAGCAGTACTTC,CASSLGQWNEQYF
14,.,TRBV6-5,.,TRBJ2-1,TGTGCCAGCAGACAGGGGAGGTACCGCGATGAGCAGTTCTTC,CASRQGRYRDEQFF
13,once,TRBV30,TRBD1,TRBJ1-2,TGTGCCTGGAGTCGACAGGGGAACTATGGCTACACCTTC,CAWSRQGNYGYTF
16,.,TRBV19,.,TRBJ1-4,TGTGCCAGTAGTTTCCAACCCGGGACAACTAATGAAAAACTGTTTTTT,CASSFQPGTTNEKLFF
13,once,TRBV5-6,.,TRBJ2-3,TGTGCCAGCAGCAACTTCAGCACAGATACGCAGTATTTT,CASSNFSTDTQYF
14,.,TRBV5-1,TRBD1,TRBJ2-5,TGCGCCAGCAGGGAGGGACAGGGGGGACAGACCCAGTACTTC,CASREGQGGQTQYF
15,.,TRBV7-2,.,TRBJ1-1,TGTGCCAGCAGCTCCCCGGGGGTGAGGAACACTGAAGCTTTCTTT,CASSSPGVRNTEAFF
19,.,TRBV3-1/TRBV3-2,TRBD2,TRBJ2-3,TGTGCCAGCAGCCAAGGGGGCCTAGCGGGGGGCACTAGCACAGATACGCAGTATTTT,CASSQGGLAGGTSTDTQYF
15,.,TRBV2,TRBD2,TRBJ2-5,TGTGCCAGCAGTGACCTAGCGGGCTCTCCGGGGACCCAGTACTTC,CASSDLAGSPGTQYF
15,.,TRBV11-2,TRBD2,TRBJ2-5,TGTGCCAGCAGCTCCGGGACTAGCGGACAAGAGACCCAGTACTTC,CASSSGTSGQETQYF
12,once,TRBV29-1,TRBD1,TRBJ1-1,TGCAGCGGAGGACAGGTGAACACTGAAGCTTTCTTT,CSGGQVNTEAFF
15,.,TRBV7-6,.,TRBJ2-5,TGTGCCAGCAGCGGAACTGCGGGGAACCAAGAGACCCAGTACTTC,CASSGTAGNQETQYF
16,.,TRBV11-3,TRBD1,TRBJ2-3,TGTGCCAGCAGCTTGGGGACAGGGGCTATCACAGATACGCAGTATTTT,CASSLGTGAITDTQYF
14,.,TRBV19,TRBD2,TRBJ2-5,TGTGCCAGTAGTAGACTAGCGGGGCGAGAGACCCAGTACTTC,CASSRLAGRETQYF
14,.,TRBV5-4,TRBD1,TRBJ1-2,TGTGCCAGCAGCTTCCAGGACAGGAACTATGGCTACACCTTC,CASSFQDRNYGYTF
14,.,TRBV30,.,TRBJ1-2,TGTGCCTGGAGGATGGACAGATCTAACTATGGCTACACCTTC,CAWRMDRSNYGYTF
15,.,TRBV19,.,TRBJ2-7,TGTGCCAGTAGTAACCGGCAGGGGATTACCTACGAGCAGTACTTT,CASSNRQGITYEQYF
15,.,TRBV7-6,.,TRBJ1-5,TGTGCCAGCAGCTTAGGAGGTAATAGCAATCAGCCCCAGCATTTT,CASSLGGNSNQPQHF
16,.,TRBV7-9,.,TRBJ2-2,TGTGCCAGCAGCCCCCAGAGGTCAGGGCCCACCGGGGAGCTGTTTTTT,CASSPQRSGPTGELFF
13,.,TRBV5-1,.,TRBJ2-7,TGCGCCAGCAGCTCCGGGTCCTCCTACGAGCAGTACTTC,CASSSGSSYEQYF
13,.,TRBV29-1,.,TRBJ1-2,TGCAGCGTTGAACTGGGGCAGAACTATGGCTACACCTTC,CSVELGQNYGYTF
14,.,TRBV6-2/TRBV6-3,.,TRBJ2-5,TGTGCCAGCAGTTACTCAAAGGGGCAAGAGACCCAGTACTTC,CASSYSKGQETQYF
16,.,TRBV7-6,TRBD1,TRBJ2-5,TGTGCCAGCACCCGGACAGGGGGCCTTGGACAAGAGACCCAGTACTTC,CASTRTGGLGQETQYF
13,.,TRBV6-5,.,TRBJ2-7,TGTGCCAGCAGGTCAAGAGTTACCTACGAGCAGTACTTC,CASRSRVTYEQYF
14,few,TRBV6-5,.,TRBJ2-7,TGTGCCAGCAGCTCGGACAGCTACCTATACGAGCAGTACTTC,CASSSDSYLYEQYF
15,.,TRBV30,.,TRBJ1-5,TGTGCCTGGAGTGTCCCTCAGGGCAGCAATCAGCCCCAGCATTTT,CAWSVPQGSNQPQHF
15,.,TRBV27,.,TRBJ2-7,TGTGCCAGCAGTTTATTTCCCCCCACATCCTACGAGCAGTACTTC,CASSLFPPTSYEQYF
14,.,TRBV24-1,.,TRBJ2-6,TGTGCCACCAGTAGGGGGTCTGGGGCCAACGTCCTGACTTTC,CATSRGSGANVLTF
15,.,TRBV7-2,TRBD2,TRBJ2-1,TGTGCCAGCAGCTTGGGCAGGGAGGGTTTCAATGAGCAGTTCTTC,CASSLGREGFNEQFF
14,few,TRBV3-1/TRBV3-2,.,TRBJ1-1,TGTGCCAGCAGCCAAAAACAGGGTTTCGCTGAAGCTTTCTTT,CASSQKQGFAEAFF
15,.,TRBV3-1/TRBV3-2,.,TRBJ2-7,TGTGCCAGCAGCCTTAGATCCTCCGGGGTCTACGAGCAGTACTTC,CASSLRSSGVYEQYF